These T cell receptor beta chains were read from a single sample in a study of cytomegalovirus exposure and HLA in healthy donors. Measured with immunoSEQ multiplex PCR; TCRdb has only the in-frame clones, and not every one. In the table there are around 180,000 clones, about four fifths of which are singletons. Sample: PBMCs. The receptors here all came from a man aged 18-30 years in good health and CMV-seronegative. Each CDR3 is given with its conserved first and last residue. The D gene is left open where the match is weak. Rows give clone size only sometimes, using once, few, many, or a class for an expanded clone.

j_gene: TRBJ1-3
d_gene: .
abundance: once
v_gene: TRBV7-9
CDR3aa: CASSFHLEAGNTIYF
CDR3nt: TGTGCCAGCAGCTTCCACTTGGAGGCTGGAAACACCATATATTTT

j_gene: TRBJ1-2
d_gene: TRBD1
abundance: .
v_gene: TRBV4-3
CDR3aa: CASSRGGSGGGYTF
CDR3nt: TGCGCCAGCAGCCGAGGCGGGTCAGGGGGTGGCTACACCTTC

j_gene: TRBJ2-1
d_gene: TRBD2
abundance: .
v_gene: TRBV19
CDR3aa: CASSTWTSGRGNEQFF
CDR3nt: TGTGCCAGTAGTACTTGGACTAGCGGGCGAGGGAATGAGCAGTTCTTC

j_gene: TRBJ2-3
d_gene: TRBD1
abundance: .
v_gene: TRBV19
CDR3aa: CASSNRTGVTDTQYF
CDR3nt: TGTGCCAGTAGTAACAGGACAGGGGTCACAGATACGCAGTATTTT

j_gene: TRBJ1-1
d_gene: TRBD1
abundance: once
v_gene: TRBV7-6
CDR3aa: CASSAGQGNTEAFF
CDR3nt: TGTGCCAGCAGCGCGGGACAGGGGAACACTGAAGCTTTCTTT

j_gene: TRBJ2-5
d_gene: .
abundance: .
v_gene: TRBV11-2
CDR3aa: CASSLGVSETQYF
CDR3nt: TGTGCCAGCAGCTTAGGAGTTTCGGAGACCCAGTACTTC

j_gene: TRBJ1-2
d_gene: TRBD1
abundance: once
v_gene: TRBV28
CDR3aa: CASSPVYWTGGRWDYGYTF
CDR3nt: TGTGCCAGCAGTCCTGTGTATTGGACAGGGGGGAGGTGGGACTATGGCTACACCTTC

j_gene: TRBJ1-1
d_gene: .
abundance: .
v_gene: TRBV18
CDR3aa: CASSQLGYRVNTEAFF
CDR3nt: TGTGCCAGCTCACAACTTGGCTATCGGGTGAACACTGAAGCTTTCTTT

j_gene: TRBJ1-4
d_gene: TRBD1
abundance: .
v_gene: TRBV18
CDR3aa: CASSPAVDRGEKLFF
CDR3nt: TGTGCCAGCTCACCCGCGGTGGACAGGGGTGAAAAACTGTTTTTT

j_gene: TRBJ2-7
d_gene: .
abundance: .
v_gene: TRBV5-4
CDR3aa: CASSSGSYEQYF
CDR3nt: TGTGCCAGCAGCTCGGGTTCCTACGAGCAGTACTTC

j_gene: TRBJ2-7
d_gene: TRBD2
abundance: .
v_gene: TRBV28
CDR3aa: CASSLTSGSRYEQYF
CDR3nt: TGTGCCAGCAGCCTTACTAGCGGGAGTAGGTACGAGCAGTACTTC

j_gene: TRBJ1-2
d_gene: .
abundance: once
v_gene: TRBV19
CDR3aa: CASSLGLTRDYGYTF
CDR3nt: TGTGCCAGTAGTCTAGGGCTGACTCGCGACTATGGCTACACCTTC

j_gene: TRBJ2-2
d_gene: .
abundance: .
v_gene: TRBV7-8
CDR3aa: CASSLAPRAWRSAGELFF
CDR3nt: TGTGCCAGCAGCTTAGCCCCCAGGGCCTGGCGCTCAGCCGGGGAGCTGTTTTTT

j_gene: TRBJ2-7
d_gene: TRBD1
abundance: .
v_gene: TRBV29-1
CDR3aa: CSVATGGGGHEQYF
CDR3nt: TGCAGCGTCGCGACAGGGGGTGGAGGGCACGAGCAGTACTTC

j_gene: TRBJ1-3
d_gene: .
abundance: .
v_gene: TRBV30
CDR3aa: CAWSTTEVPSGNTIYF
CDR3nt: TGTGCCTGGAGTACTACCGAAGTGCCCTCTGGAAACACCATATATTTT

j_gene: TRBJ2-7
d_gene: TRBD2
abundance: .
v_gene: TRBV5-6
CDR3aa: CASSKDSGVYEQYF
CDR3nt: TGTGCCAGCAGCAAGGATAGCGGGGTCTACGAGCAGTACTTC

j_gene: TRBJ2-7
d_gene: TRBD1
abundance: .
v_gene: TRBV28
CDR3aa: CASRGRDRVLYEQYF
CDR3nt: TGTGCCAGCAGAGGCCGGGACAGGGTACTTTACGAGCAGTACTTC

j_gene: TRBJ2-2
d_gene: .
abundance: .
v_gene: TRBV7-9
CDR3aa: CASSLIAGSVTGELFF
CDR3nt: TGTGCCAGCAGCTTAATAGCAGGGTCGGTCACCGGGGAGCTGTTTTTT

j_gene: TRBJ2-1
d_gene: TRBD1
abundance: .
v_gene: TRBV5-1
CDR3aa: CASSRDRGVDEQFF
CDR3nt: TGCGCCAGCAGCAGGGACAGGGGAGTCGATGAGCAGTTCTTC

j_gene: TRBJ2-2
d_gene: .
abundance: .
v_gene: TRBV12-5
CDR3aa: CASGFHLELNTGELFF
CDR3nt: TGTGCTAGTGGTTTTCACCTAGAACTTAACACCGGGGAGCTGTTTTTT

j_gene: TRBJ2-2
d_gene: .
abundance: .
v_gene: TRBV5-1
CDR3aa: CASSLNSLAGELFF
CDR3nt: TGCGCCAGCAGCTTGAATAGCCTGGCTGGGGAGCTGTTTTTT

j_gene: TRBJ1-5
d_gene: .
abundance: .
v_gene: TRBV2
CDR3aa: CASSEGRVNQPQHF
CDR3nt: TGTGCCAGCAGTGAAGGGAGAGTCAATCAGCCCCAGCATTTT

j_gene: TRBJ1-6
d_gene: .
abundance: .
v_gene: TRBV11-2
CDR3aa: CASSLDSGVGAPLHF
CDR3nt: TGTGCCAGCAGCTTAGATTCGGGTGTCGGGGCACCCCTCCACTTT

j_gene: TRBJ2-2
d_gene: TRBD2
abundance: once
v_gene: TRBV27
CDR3aa: CASSLYGGAAGELFF
CDR3nt: TGTGCCAGCAGTTTATACGGGGGGGCCGCCGGGGAGCTGTTTTTT

j_gene: TRBJ2-1
d_gene: TRBD2
abundance: .
v_gene: TRBV5-5
CDR3aa: CASSFSGGNPYNEQFF
CDR3nt: TGTGCCAGCAGCTTTAGCGGGGGAAACCCATACAATGAGCAGTTCTTC

j_gene: TRBJ2-1
d_gene: .
abundance: once
v_gene: TRBV5-4
CDR3aa: CASSLQGPAINEQFF
CDR3nt: TGTGCCAGCAGCCTGCAGGGGCCCGCAATTAATGAGCAGTTCTTC

j_gene: TRBJ2-7
d_gene: TRBD2
abundance: .
v_gene: TRBV9
CDR3aa: CASSVRGGLAEYEQYF
CDR3nt: TGTGCCAGCAGCGTACGGGGGGGACTAGCGGAATACGAGCAGTACTTC

j_gene: TRBJ1-5
d_gene: .
abundance: few
v_gene: TRBV6-5
CDR3aa: CASSYGKNSNQPQHF
CDR3nt: TGTGCCAGCAGTTACGGCAAGAATAGCAATCAGCCCCAGCATTTT

j_gene: TRBJ1-1
d_gene: .
abundance: .
v_gene: TRBV7-2
CDR3aa: CASSLARVTEAFF
CDR3nt: TGTGCCAGCAGCTTAGCCCGGGTTACTGAAGCTTTCTTT

j_gene: TRBJ2-1
d_gene: .
abundance: .
v_gene: TRBV18
CDR3aa: CASSPPSEEQFF
CDR3nt: TGTGCCAGCTCACCACCGAGTGAGGAGCAGTTCTTC

j_gene: TRBJ2-3
d_gene: TRBD1
abundance: .
v_gene: TRBV28
CDR3aa: CASSLRQGSADTQYF
CDR3nt: TGTGCCAGCAGTTTGCGACAGGGGAGCGCAGATACGCAGTATTTT

j_gene: TRBJ1-1
d_gene: .
abundance: .
v_gene: TRBV6-5
CDR3aa: CASSERGHTEAFF
CDR3nt: TGTGCCAGCAGTGAAAGGGGCCACACTGAAGCTTTCTTT

j_gene: TRBJ2-7
d_gene: TRBD1
abundance: .
v_gene: TRBV19
CDR3aa: CASSGRDRVFSSYEQYF
CDR3nt: TGTGCCAGTAGTGGCAGGGACAGGGTTTTCAGCTCCTACGAGCAGTACTTC

j_gene: TRBJ1-5
d_gene: .
abundance: .
v_gene: TRBV5-1
CDR3aa: CASSLEQGQPQHF
CDR3nt: TGCGCCAGCAGCTTGGAACAGGGTCAGCCCCAGCATTTT

j_gene: TRBJ2-7
d_gene: .
abundance: once
v_gene: TRBV11-2
CDR3aa: CASSQTGPYEQYF
CDR3nt: TGTGCCAGCAGCCAAACAGGCCCTTACGAGCAGTACTTC

j_gene: TRBJ2-7
d_gene: TRBD2
abundance: .
v_gene: TRBV11-2
CDR3aa: CASSSAGTSGHEQYF
CDR3nt: TGTGCCAGCAGCTCAGCCGGGACTAGCGGCCACGAGCAGTACTTC

j_gene: TRBJ1-5
d_gene: TRBD1
abundance: .
v_gene: TRBV7-3
CDR3aa: CASSSPDRAGQPQHF
CDR3nt: TGTGCCAGCAGTTCCCCGGACAGGGCGGGACAGCCCCAGCATTTT

j_gene: TRBJ2-5
d_gene: TRBD2
abundance: .
v_gene: TRBV28
CDR3aa: CASSQRGTSGMEETQYF
CDR3nt: TGTGCCAGCAGTCAAAGAGGGACTAGCGGGATGGAGGAGACCCAGTACTTC

j_gene: TRBJ2-3
d_gene: TRBD2
abundance: .
v_gene: TRBV4-3
CDR3aa: CASSQETSGGAVSDTQYF
CDR3nt: TGCGCCAGCAGCCAAGAAACTAGCGGGGGGGCTGTCTCAGATACGCAGTATTTT

j_gene: TRBJ2-3
d_gene: .
abundance: once
v_gene: TRBV7-6
CDR3aa: CASSRPEEAGRGQYF
CDR3nt: TGTGCCAGCAGTCGACCTGAGGAGGCGGGTCGGGGGCAGTATTTT

j_gene: TRBJ1-1
d_gene: .
abundance: .
v_gene: TRBV11-3
CDR3aa: CASSLNRETEAFF
CDR3nt: TGTGCCAGCAGCCTAAACAGGGAGACTGAAGCTTTCTTT

j_gene: TRBJ1-2
d_gene: .
abundance: .
v_gene: TRBV27
CDR3aa: CASSLSPAGAEGYGYTF
CDR3nt: TGTGCCAGCAGTTTATCGCCGGCAGGGGCAGAGGGCTATGGCTACACCTTC

j_gene: TRBJ2-2
d_gene: .
abundance: .
v_gene: TRBV5-4
CDR3aa: CASSTLQGINTGELFF
CDR3nt: TGTGCCAGCAGCACCCTACAGGGAATAAACACCGGGGAGCTGTTTTTT

j_gene: TRBJ2-7
d_gene: TRBD1
abundance: few
v_gene: TRBV7-9
CDR3aa: CASSLDRAAEQYF
CDR3nt: TGTGCCAGCAGTTTGGACAGGGCGGCCGAGCAGTACTTC

j_gene: TRBJ1-2
d_gene: .
abundance: .
v_gene: TRBV5-4
CDR3aa: CASSLWGQGGGYGYTF
CDR3nt: TGTGCCAGCAGCTTATGGGGGCAGGGAGGGGGCTATGGCTACACCTTC

j_gene: TRBJ1-1
d_gene: .
abundance: .
v_gene: TRBV7-2
CDR3aa: CASSLTRIQGAEAFF
CDR3nt: TGTGCCAGCAGCTTAACACGGATACAGGGAGCTGAAGCTTTCTTT

j_gene: TRBJ2-1
d_gene: TRBD2
abundance: .
v_gene: TRBV5-4
CDR3aa: CASSFKLAGVYNEQFF
CDR3nt: TGTGCCAGCAGCTTCAAACTAGCGGGGGTATACAATGAGCAGTTCTTC

j_gene: TRBJ2-7
d_gene: TRBD2
abundance: .
v_gene: TRBV11-3
CDR3aa: CASSFLSGRVTYEQYF
CDR3nt: TGTGCCAGCAGCTTTCTTTCTGGGAGGGTGACCTACGAGCAGTACTTC

j_gene: TRBJ2-3
d_gene: .
abundance: .
v_gene: TRBV19
CDR3aa: CASMRSSTDTQYF
CDR3nt: TGTGCCAGTATGAGGAGCTCCACAGATACGCAGTATTTT

j_gene: TRBJ2-7
d_gene: .
abundance: .
v_gene: TRBV4-3
CDR3aa: CASSTVGEVYEQYF
CDR3nt: TGCGCCAGCAGTACCGTGGGGGAGGTATACGAGCAGTACTTC

j_gene: TRBJ1-5
d_gene: TRBD1
abundance: few
v_gene: TRBV7-8
CDR3aa: CASSPGTGTNQPQHF
CDR3nt: TGTGCCAGCAGTCCCGGGACAGGGACTAATCAGCCCCAGCATTTT